This T cell receptor (beta chain) appears in the sequencing data of a study of cytomegalovirus exposure and HLA in healthy donors. Study-level findings and limits: Available immune exposure information covered CMV serostatus only. By HLA locus, TCR association rates varied in a later analysis, with DRB1 showing the most and HLA-C the fewest. In an earlier analysis, in fewer than 700 donors, most V segments appeared productive either ~87% or ~30% of the time. It was 150 to 200 TCR beta chains that were listed as cytomegalovirus-associated.

The PCR employed 60 Vbeta primers together with 13 Jbeta primers. The repertoire was sequenced with immunoSEQ multiplex PCR; TCRdb's copy has only in-frame clones and lacks some. The sample includes about 64,000 clones, around four fifths of them seen just once. Germline lookup yields CDR1 GTSNPN and CDR2 SVGIG (reference sequence). V was pared by 8 bases and J by 3 bases, with 3 bases of the junction left unmatched. This CDR3 is 11 amino acids long. In regard to this clone: Its antigen is unknown.

The sequenced material came from PBMCs. This TCR was sampled from a male donor in good health and CMV-seropositive. The V call is TRBV30, the J call TRBJ2-7, with 8 bases fitting TRBD1. The CDR3 here is CATGTGYEQYF. The DNA of the CDR3 is TGTGCCACGGGGACAGGCTACGAGCAGTACTTC.